These 22 T cell receptor beta chains came from one sample sequenced in a study of T cells in Graves' hyperthyroidism and ophthalmopathy. Amplified TCR beta CDR3 regions derived from RNA transcripts. HTBI primers were used for first-round RT-PCR of the TCR CDR3. From the multiplex PCR reads, TCRdb called clonotypes with MiXCR, one entry per CDR3 protein. The sample holds 700,000 or so distinct CDR3 sequences, about 15% seen once. Sequenced: blood. Receptors originate from a woman aged 50 to 65 with Graves' ophthalmopathy.

This clonotype was detected a few times. V is TRBV7-9 and J is TRBJ2-4; D possibly corresponds to TRBD1 (5 bases). In germline, CDR1 is SEHNR, CDR2 FQNEAQ (reference sequence). V dropped 1 base and J dropped 0 bases, with 16 bases sitting between them. The CDR3 spans 18 residues. CDR3 sequence: CASSLGGREPLAKNIQYF. The CDR3 coding sequence is TGTGCCAGCAGCTTAGGTGGCAGGGAACCTCTAGCCAAAAACATTCAGTACTTC.

This clonotype was found many times. The chain carries TRBV27 and TRBJ1-2, with D hard to call. V lost 8 bases to trimming and J lost 4 bases, with 23 bases between them. Per germline, CDR1 MNHEY and CDR2 SMNVEV (reference sequence). CDR3 length: 16 amino acids. Here the CDR3 reads CASSRALDLTPYGYTF. CDR3 bases: TGTGCCAGCTCTCGGGCACTGGATTTAACGCCCTATGGCTACACCTTC.

The chain recombines TRBV30 with TRBJ2-7; the D gene is possibly TRBD1 (6 bases). The V and J ends lost 0 bases and 0 bases respectively, with 9 bases between them. The CDR3 consists of 14 residues. The germline V gene has CDR1 GTSNPN and CDR2 SVGIG (reference sequence). Written as DNA, the CDR3 is TGTGCCTGGAGTGTAACGGACAGCTCCTACGAGCAGTACTTC. Translating it yields CAWSVTDSSYEQYF.

The DNA for the CDR3 is TGCGCCAGCAGCCCGGGACTAGCGGGAGGGGTAGCCAAAAACATTCAGTACTTC. It codes for CASSPGLAGGVAKNIQYF. The chain recombines TRBV4-1 with TRBJ2-4, with TRBD2 matching over 16 bases. Unmatched junction bases numbered 3, after V lost 4 bases and J lost 0 bases. CDR1 is MGHRA, CDR2 YSYEKL, per germline. This CDR3 is 18 amino acids long.

This clonotype was detected many times. This chain connects TRBV20-1 to TRBJ2-3; D is possibly TRBD1 (6 bases). Trimming took off 5 bases at V and 0 bases at J, with 12 bases between the two ends. The CDR3 is 14 residues long. Germline-derived CDR1 and CDR2 are DFQATT and SNEGSKA (reference sequence). The CDR3 DNA follows: TGCAGTGCTCAGACAGGAGCTAGCACAGATACGCAGTATTTT. Protein sequence: CSAQTGASTDTQYF.

The genes are TRBV28 and TRBJ1-2; 7 bases are a match to TRBD1. V trimming: 6 bases; J trimming: 3 bases; junction bases outside the gene matches: 13. The germline V gene encodes CDR1 MDHEN and CDR2 SYDVKM. The CDR3 is 16 amino acids. DNA of the CDR3: TGTGCCAGCAGACCGGAACAGGGGACAGATGACTATGGCTACACCTTC. It encodes CASRPEQGTDDYGYTF.

This clonotype appeared a few times. This chain connects TRBV5-1 to TRBJ2-7; D remains unclear. Germline values: CDR1 SGHRS, CDR2 YFSETQ. V shed 0 bases and J shed 2 bases, with 18 bases lying between them. The CDR3 totals 17 residues. The CDR3 DNA reads TGCGCCAGCAGCTTGGCCGTCAAAGCGAGAGAGGCCTACGAGCAGTACTTC. It is translated as CASSLAVKAREAYEQYF.

Ten or more counts support this clonotype. The CDR3 loop is CASSLLAGVTVTQYF. The CDR3 nucleotides read TGTGCCAGCAGCCTGTTAGCGGGAGTAACAGTGACCCAGTACTTC. This chain uses TRBV13 with TRBJ2-5; 9 nucleotides match TRBD2. In germline, CDR1 is PRHDT, CDR2 FYEKMQ (reference sequence). There are 15 residues in the CDR3. J lost 7 bases, V lost 5 bases, and 11 bases had no gene match.

This clonotype was counted ten times or more. The rearrangement uses TRBV7-2 and TRBJ2-3, with D tentatively TRBD1 or TRBD2 (5 bases each). V was pared by 5 bases and J by 9 bases, with 21 bases between. Germline CDR1 SGHTA, CDR2 FQGNSA. This CDR3 is built from 15 residues. This CDR3 is CASSQRGKGLGTQYF. The CDR3 nucleotides are TGTGCCAGCAGCCAACGGGGCAAGGGCTTGGGCACGCAGTATTTT.

There are many counts of this clonotype. The J gene is TRBJ2-1, the V gene TRBV28, with 11 bases identical to TRBD2. After removal of 11 bases from V and 8 bases from J, the junction contained 5 bases not matched to a gene. This CDR3 contains 12 residues. The V gene's germline CDR1 is MDHEN and CDR2 SYDVKM. The CDR3 DNA sequence: TGTGCCTCTACTAGCGGGAGCCATGAGCAGTTCTTC. This gives the protein CASTSGSHEQFF.

This clonotype was detected ten times or more. This chain links TRBV12-3 or TRBV12-4 with TRBJ2-1; 11 nucleotides line up with TRBD2. Germline trimming cut 7 bases from V and 6 bases from J; bases unmatched to any gene: 14. The CDR3 runs to 17 residues. The CDR3 nucleotides read TGTGCCAGCACCTCGGGCGAGGGACTAGCGGTGGTCAATGAGCAGTTCTTC. Protein product: CASTSGEGLAVVNEQFF.

This clonotype occurred many times. The V gene is TRBV6-1, the J gene TRBJ1-2; D is undetermined. Trimming removed 5 bases from V and 4 bases from J, with 14 bases in between. Germline V gene lookup returns CDR1 MNHNS and CDR2 SASEGT. This CDR3 is 14 amino acids long. The DNA for the CDR3 is TGTGCCAGCAGTTACCGGGATGGGTTCTATGGCTACACCTTC. Protein product: CASSYRDGFYGYTF.

The chain has TRBV9 and TRBJ2-1; 10 nucleotides align to TRBD2. After removal of 7 bases from V and 8 bases from J, the junction contained 9 bases not matched to a gene. Germline values: CDR1 SGDLS, CDR2 YYNGEE. CDR3 length: 14 amino acids. The CDR3 region is CASQTSGIIHEQFF. CDR3 DNA sequence: TGTGCCAGCCAAACTAGCGGGATAATTCATGAGCAGTTCTTC.

The chain carries TRBV19 and TRBJ2-1; unclear D gene. The ends were cut back, 3 bases at V and 11 bases at J, with 14 bases in the middle. Germline V gives CDR1 LNHDA, CDR2 SQIVND (reference sequence). There are 13 residues in the CDR3. CDR3 sequence (DNA): TGTGCCAGTAGTATTTTGGGTCCGGACCAGCAGTTCTTC. Residues: CASSILGPDQQFF.

This clonotype was observed many times. V and J are TRBV7-2 and TRBJ1-2, with a weak D call TRBD1 (5 bases). V was trimmed by 5 bases and J by 4 bases, leaving 20 bases between them. Germline V lookup: CDR1 SGHTA, CDR2 FQGNSA. CDR3 length equals 16 residues. CDR3: CASSPSGTEIFYGYTF. CDR3 DNA: TGTGCCAGCAGCCCGTCCGGGACTGAAATATTCTATGGCTACACCTTC.

The rearrangement joins TRBV5-5 to TRBJ2-7; D not certain. The germline V gene encodes CDR1 SGHKS and CDR2 YYEKEE (reference sequence). V was pared by 5 bases and J by 0 bases, with 12 bases between. The CDR3 extends over 14 amino acids. The DNA of the CDR3 is TGTGCCAGCAGTGATGTCCCAAGCTCCTACGAGCAGTACTTC. It translates to CASSDVPSSYEQYF. Based on the CDR3 plus reference TRBV5-5 and TRBJ2-7, the full variable domain is DAGVTQSPTHLIKTRGQQVTLRCSPISGHKSVSWYQQVLGQGPQFIFQYYEKEERGRGNFPDRFSARQFPNYSSELNVNALLLGDSALYLCASSDVPSSYEQYFGPGTRLTVT.

This clonotype was seen a handful of times. This may come from a read error, since a much larger clone is one base off. The chain recombines TRBV6-1 with TRBJ1-5, with a tentative D call TRBD1 (6 bases). The CDR3 is 13 residues long. CDR1 is MNHNS and CDR2 is SASEGT in the germline V gene. V dropped 6 bases and J dropped 4 bases, with 10 bases sitting between them. The CDR3 spells CASRVRGNQPQHF. CDR3 nucleotide sequence: TGTGCCAGCAGGGTCAGGGGAAATCAGCCCCAGCATTTT.

This clonotype has at least ten counts. The chain uses TRBV6-2 or TRBV6-3 and TRBJ1-5; 9 positions match TRBD1. V shed 2 bases and J 7 bases; nucleotides not matched to a gene: 12. CDR3 length: 17 residues. CDR1 is MNHEY, CDR2 SVGEGT, per germline. The DNA of the CDR3 is TGTGCCAGCAGTTACCTGCCCGGGACAGGGTTCGGGCAGCCCCAGCATTTT. Its translation is CASSYLPGTGFGQPQHF.

This clonotype was counted many times. This sequence joins TRBV28 and TRBJ2-5, with TRBD1 identical over 9 bases. The CDR3 is 16 amino acids. The ends lost 7 bases at V and 2 bases at J; junction bases unmatched: 11. Looked up from germline, CDR1 is MDHEN and CDR2 is SYDVKM. DNA for the CDR3: TGTGCCAGCACCCAACCCGGGACAGGGTTTCAAGAGACCCAGTACTTC. Residues: CASTQPGTGFQETQYF.

This clonotype has a count of ten or more. V gene TRBV5-5 combines with J gene TRBJ2-3; 9 nucleotides align to TRBD1. CDR3 length: 16 amino acids. Trimming removed 7 bases from V and 0 bases from J; junction bases left unmatched: 9. Germline V CDR1 and CDR2: SGHKS, YYEKEE (reference sequence). CDR3 DNA: TGTGCCAGCTCACTAGGACAGGGGAGTAGCACAGATACGCAGTATTTT. Translation gives CASSLGQGSSTDTQYF.

V gene TRBV6-2 or TRBV6-3 combines with J gene TRBJ2-3, with 7 bases fitting TRBD2. Germline assignment: CDR1 MNHEY and CDR2 SVGEGT. This CDR3 comprises 14 residues. With V trimmed by 10 bases and J by 0 bases, 7 bases remained unmatched. CDR3 region: CATKGTISTDTQYF. The CDR3 coding sequence is TGTGCCACCAAAGGGACTATCAGCACAGATACGCAGTATTTT.

This clonotype was counted many times. The chain links TRBV12-3 or TRBV12-4 to TRBJ1-5; TRBD1 might be the D (5 bases). V lost 6 bases and J lost 6, with 12 bases in between. CDR3 length: 13 amino acids. The CDR3 DNA is TGTGCCAGCAGGGGGCAGCTCGCTCAGCCCCAGCATTTT. Its translation is CASRGQLAQPQHF.